Below, one TCR beta chain is given with its context. The sample comes from a study of CD8 T cells in Susac syndrome. An amount of RNA that ranged from about 0.45 to 1 ug was reverse transcribed with random hexamers. An immunoSEQ multiplex PCR amplified TCR beta CDR3 over 54 Vbeta and 13 Jbeta. In TCRdb, the immunoSEQ multiplex PCR reads were re-called with MiXCR into one record per CDR3 protein. Here the sample spans roughly 160,000 distinct CDR3 sequences, about 93% being singletons. Healthy donors formed controls matched for age and sex. The CDR3 covers 14 residues. The germline V gene has CDR1 MGHDK and CDR2 SYGVNS. The V and J ends lost 4 bases and 2 bases respectively, with 12 bases between them.

The clonotype was recovered from a human donor in good health. The specimen sequenced was CD4+ T cells from PBMCs. The chain has TRBV25-1 and TRBJ2-7; either TRBD1 or TRBD2 may fit D (5 bases each). CDR3: CASSGTVGPYEQYF. CDR3 sequence (DNA): TGTGCCAGCAGTGGCACAGTGGGACCCTACGAGCAGTACTTC.